The present TCR beta chain was sequenced within a study of sequential checkpoint blockade in melanoma. The V end lost 4 bases, the J end lost 5 bases, and 9 bases lay between the germline ends. This CDR3 has 13 amino acids. Germline lookup yields CDR1 LGHNA and CDR2 YSLEER. As to treatment: randomized to nivolumab then ipilimumab (arm A) or the reverse (arm B). The data were produced by immunoSEQ multiplex PCR, yet TCRdb's version contains in-frame clones alone and is incomplete. The data show some 9,000 clones, with 59% seen just once and around 41% held by the top ten. The sample in question was CD8+ T cells sorted from blood (inferred from file names), obtained from a patient given nivolumab and ipilimumab in sequence. The J gene is TRBJ2-1, the V gene TRBV4-3, with D perhaps matching TRBD1 (5 bases). The source is a human donor with melanoma. The CDR3 coding sequence is TGCGCCAGCAGCCCGGTGGGGCACAATGAGCAGTTCTTC. Translated: CASSPVGHNEQFF.